The 18 T cell receptor beta chains reported below all come from one sample, sequenced in a study of blood T cell repertoires in COVID-19. The data were produced by immunoSEQ multiplex PCR, yet TCRdb's version contains in-frame clones alone and is incomplete. The data contain about 230,000 clones, under 90% of them singletons. The sequencing sample was made of PBMCs or T cells enriched from blood (not recorded which). These receptors were taken from a man in his 60s who had recovered from COVID-19.

The V and J genes are TRBV12-3 or TRBV12-4 and TRBJ1-1, with D unclear. V was pared by 6 bases and J by 0 bases, with 5 bases between. This CDR3 comprises 12 residues. CDR3 in DNA: TGTGCCAGCAGATCCTTGAACACTGAAGCTTTCTTT. Translating it yields CASRSLNTEAFF.

The DNA of the CDR3 is TGTGCCAGCAGCGTAGTATCGGGGGTCGGGGAGCTGTTTTTT. This gives the protein CASSVVSGVGELFF. The chain links TRBV9 to TRBJ2-2, with a possible D match to TRBD2 (6 bases). This CDR3 has 14 amino acids. Germline CDR1 reads SGDLS; CDR2 reads YYNGEE. V was pared by 0 bases and J by 7 bases, with 10 bases between.

V and J are TRBV6-4 and TRBJ1-5, with 8 bases lining up with TRBD1. J was trimmed by 5 bases and V by 8 bases; bases with no gene match: 5. CDR1 is MRHNA, CDR2 SNTAGT, per germline. This CDR3 has 13 residues. The DNA for the CDR3 is TGTGCCAGCTCTCAGGACAGGGATCAGCCCCAGCATTTT. Translation gives CASSQDRDQPQHF.

V usage is TRBV7-9 and J usage is TRBJ1-6; D ambiguous. The CDR3 spans 15 residues. V lost 2 bases and J lost 10, with 15 bases in between. Germline values: CDR1 SEHNR, CDR2 FQNEAQ (reference sequence). CDR3 DNA sequence: TGTGCCAGCAGCTTAAGTGGAGGGTTCCGGTCACCCCTCCACTTT. Residues: CASSLSGGFRSPLHF.

The gene calls are TRBV5-6 and TRBJ2-5; 9 nucleotides match TRBD2. Unmatched junction bases numbered 4, after V lost 3 bases and J lost 1 base. CDR3 size: 15 residues. The germline gives CDR1 SGHDT, CDR2 YYEEEE. The CDR3 is CASSYLAGAQETQYF. The CDR3 coding sequence is TGTGCCAGCAGCTACTTAGCGGGGGCCCAAGAGACCCAGTACTTC. Complete variable domain (other parts from reference TRBV5-6 and TRBJ2-5): DAGVTQSPTHLIKTRGQQVTLRCSPKSGHDTVSWYQQALGQGPQFIFQYYEEEERQRGNFPDRFSGHQFPNYSSELNVNALLLGDSALYLCASSYLAGAQETQYFGPGTRLLVL.

The CDR3, as DNA: TGTGCCAGCAGCTTAGATCGGCGGCGGGGGCAAGAGACCCAGTACTTC. Translation: CASSLDRRRGQETQYF. The chain recombines TRBV11-2 with TRBJ2-5; 7 bases match TRBD2. The CDR3 extends over 16 amino acids. Germline V gene data show CDR1 as SGHAT and CDR2 as FQNNGV. V shed 0 bases, J shed 2 bases, and the junction held 6 bases outside the gene matches.

This clone appeared a single time. V usage is TRBV7-2 and J usage is TRBJ2-7, with 9 positions matching TRBD1. The CDR3 totals 14 residues. CDR1 is SGHTA, CDR2 FQGNSA, per germline. The ends lost 5 bases at V and 3 bases at J; junction bases unmatched: 5. This CDR3 reads CASSVGTGRYEQYF. The CDR3 DNA follows: TGTGCCAGCAGCGTCGGGACAGGGCGCTACGAGCAGTACTTC.

The chain links TRBV10-1 to TRBJ2-7; 8 nucleotides line up with TRBD1. This CDR3 is built from 17 residues. CDR1 WNHNN and CDR2 SYGVQD come from the germline V gene (reference sequence). V lost 0 bases, J lost 6 bases, and 13 bases stayed unmatched. In DNA form, the CDR3 reads TGCGCCAGCAGTGAGTCGGGAGGACAGGGAAAAGAGTTCGAGCAGTACTTC. As protein: CASSESGGQGKEFEQYF.

In the case of this clone: Compared with germline, one end of the junction differs, possibly owing to a read error. The CDR3 here is CASSLEGLANEQFF. The CDR3, as DNA: TGTGCCAGTAGTTTAGAGGGGCTGGCCAATGAGCAGTTCTTC. This chain uses TRBV19 with TRBJ2-1; D might be TRBD1 or TRBD2, each matching 5 bases. The CDR3 spans 14 residues. The germline gives CDR1 LNHDA, CDR2 SQIVND (reference sequence).

In DNA form, the CDR3 reads TGTGCCAGCAGCTTGGACGGAGTAGCCAAAAACATTCAGTACTTC. Translating it yields CASSLDGVAKNIQYF. The rearrangement joins TRBV5-6 to TRBJ2-4; no definite D call. The germline V gene encodes CDR1 SGHDT and CDR2 YYEEEE. CDR3 length equals 15 residues. The V end lost 0 bases, the J end lost 0 bases, and 7 bases lay between the germline ends.

This clone was detected only a few times. This chain uses TRBV19 with TRBJ1-5, with 7 positions matching TRBD1. V shed 0 bases and J 5 bases; nucleotides not matched to a gene: 10. The CDR3 loop spans 17 amino acids. Germline loops: CDR1 LNHDA, CDR2 SQIVND (reference sequence). CDR3 amino acids: CASSIEGAGGRDQPQHF. The CDR3 bases are TGTGCCAGTAGTATAGAGGGGGCAGGGGGAAGGGATCAGCCCCAGCATTTT.

The rearrangement links TRBV5-4 to TRBJ2-7, with TRBD1 identical over 10 bases. The CDR3 is 18 amino acids. V lost 2 bases, J lost 0 bases, and 11 bases stayed unmatched. Germline V lookup: CDR1 SGHNT, CDR2 YYREEE (reference sequence). CDR3 DNA: TGTGCCAGCAGCTTCGGGACAGGGGTGTGGGGCGACTCCTACGAGCAGTACTTC. Protein product: CASSFGTGVWGDSYEQYF.

The J gene is TRBJ2-3, the V gene TRBV5-5; 7 bases match TRBD1. Trimming at V came to 2 bases and at J to 0 bases, leaving 6 bases not matched to a gene. The CDR3 runs to 16 residues. Per germline, CDR1 SGHKS and CDR2 YYEKEE (reference sequence). The CDR3 DNA is TGTGCCAGCAGCTTAGTACAGGGGCCTAGCACAGATACGCAGTATTTT. Amino acid sequence: CASSLVQGPSTDTQYF.

This clone was picked up a small number of times. This chain joins TRBV3-1 (or the pseudogene TRBV3-2) and TRBJ1-4; 9 bases are shared with TRBD1. Germline CDR1 and CDR2: LGHDT and YNNKEL (reference sequence). The CDR3 covers 14 residues. With V trimmed by 4 bases and J by 7 bases, 4 bases remained unmatched. CDR3 amino acids: CASSPGTGFEKLFF. CDR3 DNA: TGTGCCAGCAGCCCCGGGACAGGGTTTGAAAAACTGTTTTTT.

The rearrangement joins TRBV18 to TRBJ1-4; no clear D. V was pared by 0 bases and J by 4 bases, with 9 bases between. The germline V gene has CDR1 KGHSH and CDR2 LQKENI. The CDR3 is made up of 15 amino acids. The CDR3 spells CASSPPRESNEKLFF. CDR3 in DNA: TGTGCCAGCTCACCACCGAGAGAGAGTAATGAAAAACTGTTTTTT. Drawing the rest from reference TRBV18 and TRBJ1-4, the complete variable domain is NAGVMQNPRHLVRRRGQEARLRCSPMKGHSHVYWYRQLPEEGLKFMVYLQKENIIDESGMPKERFSAEFPKEGPSILRIQQVVRGDSAAYFCASSPPRESNEKLFFGSGTQLSVL.

The CDR3 nucleotides read TGTGCCAGCAGCCGGGACAAAGAAGTCGAGCAGTACTTC. Translated, it gives CASSRDKEVEQYF. This chain joins TRBV13 and TRBJ2-7, with D tentatively TRBD1 (6 bases). Trimming took off 5 bases at V and 6 bases at J, with 14 bases between the two ends. The CDR3 runs to 13 residues. Per germline, CDR1 PRHDT and CDR2 FYEKMQ (reference sequence).

This clone was picked up a small number of times. The chain recombines TRBV7-8 with TRBJ2-2; the match to TRBD1 covers 10 bases. The CDR3 runs to 17 residues. After removal of 5 bases from V and 4 bases from J, the junction contained 10 bases not matched to a gene. Looked up from germline, CDR1 is SGHVS and CDR2 is FQNEAQ. CDR3 coding DNA: TGTGCCAGCAGCCTCCGGGACAGGGGTTCCGGCACCGGGGAGCTGTTTTTT. Amino acids: CASSLRDRGSGTGELFF.

V usage is TRBV6-5 and J usage is TRBJ1-2; TRBD1 aligns across 7 bases. Germline-derived CDR1 and CDR2 are MNHEY and SVGAGI. The CDR3 runs to 16 residues. The ends lost 4 bases at V and 0 bases at J; junction bases unmatched: 8. Here the CDR3 reads CASSSSRTGANYGYTF. CDR3 bases: TGTGCCAGCAGTTCCTCCCGGACAGGAGCTAACTATGGCTACACCTTC.